A single sample gave rise to the 28 T cell receptor beta chains below, sequenced in a study of radiation and T cells in renal cell carcinoma. Treatment described: 15 Gy SBRT to primary tumor, nephrectomy 4 weeks later. Here immunoSEQ multiplex PCR was the method, and the copy in TCRdb shows in-frame clones only, minus some. The sample includes under 20,000 clones, 50% to 65% of them seen just once. The sequenced sample was tumor tissue, obtained from a patient whose treatment included radiotherapy and nephrectomy. These receptors all stem from a woman in her seventies with renal cell carcinoma.

V usage is TRBV18 and J usage is TRBJ2-2; D may be TRBD1 or TRBD2 (5 bases each). This CDR3 contains 14 residues. V was clipped by 6 bases and J by 1 base, with 9 bases between them. Germline V gives CDR1 KGHSH, CDR2 LQKENI. CDR3 DNA: TGTGCCAGCTCCGGGGACCTGAACACCGGGGAGCTGTTTTTT. Amino acids: CASSGDLNTGELFF.

V is TRBV29-1 and J is TRBJ2-7, with no clear D. The CDR3 length is 11 residues. CDR1 and CDR2 from the germline V gene are SQVTM and ANQGSEA. V was shortened by 6 bases and J by 2 bases, with 8 bases between the two germline ends. Here the CDR3 DNA reads TGCAGCGTGAGTGAAGCCTACGAGCAGTACTTC. Translation: CSVSEAYEQYF.

This clone ranks as medium-sized (0.01 to 0.1%). This rearrangement joins TRBV11-2 to TRBJ2-5; TRBD1 aligns across 7 bases. The CDR3 totals 16 residues. Germline lookup yields CDR1 SGHAT and CDR2 FQNNGV. The V segment lost 6 bases and the J segment 2 bases; nucleotides outside the gene matches: 12. The CDR3 bases are TGTGCCAGCAGAACCGGGACAGCCCTTCCTCAAGAGACCCAGTACTTC. Protein product: CASRTGTALPQETQYF.

The chain is built from TRBV5-1 and TRBJ2-7; the match to TRBD1 covers 8 bases. The J segment lost 1 base and the V segment lost 0 bases, leaving 3 bases of the junction unmatched. The germline CDR1 and CDR2 sequences are SGHRS and YFSETQ. This CDR3 region has 15 residues. The CDR3 sequence: CASSLGTGISYEQYF. CDR3 bases: TGCGCCAGCAGCTTGGGGACAGGGATTTCCTACGAGCAGTACTTC. The variable domain in full, completed from reference TRBV5-1 and TRBJ2-7, reads KAGVTQTPRYLIKTRGQQVTLSCSPISGHRSVSWYQQTPGQGLQFLFEYFSETQRNKGNFPGRFSGRQFSNSRSEMNVSTLELGDSALYLCASSLGTGISYEQYFGPGTRLTVT.

V and J are TRBV6-5 and TRBJ1-2, with D tentatively TRBD1 (6 bases). This CDR3 is 13 amino acids long. Trimming left V 6 bases short and J 5 bases short, with 13 bases between. Germline V gene lookup returns CDR1 MNHEY and CDR2 SVGAGI. CDR3 DNA sequence: TGTGCCAGCAGCTGGGGGCTCTGGTATGGCTACACCTTC. This codes for CASSWGLWYGYTF.

Concerning this clone itself: A read error may produce the germline difference seen at one junction end. V and J are TRBV5-4 and TRBJ1-1; 7 bases line up with TRBD1. CDR3 length: 13 amino acids. The germline V gene encodes CDR1 SGHNT and CDR2 YYREEE (reference sequence). For the CDR3, the DNA is TGTGCCAGCAGTTTGGACAGGATAACTGAAGCTTTCTTT. Its translation is CASSLDRITEAFF.

V is TRBV2 and J is TRBJ2-2, with TRBD2 matching over 10 bases. Trimming at V came to 7 bases and at J to 5 bases, leaving 7 bases not matched to a gene. Germline CDR1 reads SNHLY; CDR2 reads FYNNEI. The CDR3 loop spans 15 amino acids. The CDR3 DNA sequence: TGTGCCAGCACAACTAGCGGGGTGGGGACCGGGGAGCTGTTTTTT. It translates to CASTTSGVGTGELFF.

Only one count was recorded for this clone. The chain employs TRBV18 and TRBJ1-4, with D hard to call. From germline, CDR1 is KGHSH and CDR2 LQKENI. V was pared by 3 bases and J by 3 bases, with 5 bases between. This CDR3 has 13 amino acids. The CDR3 coding sequence is TGTGCCAGCTCACCGCTGGCTAATGAAAAACTGTTTTTT. Protein: CASSPLANEKLFF.

The V and J genes are TRBV9 and TRBJ2-2; 7 nucleotides match TRBD2. CDR1 is SGDLS, CDR2 YYNGEE, per germline. This CDR3 region has 17 residues. The V gene end was trimmed by 1 base and the J gene end by 4 bases; junction bases not matched to a gene: 10. The CDR3 DNA follows: TGTGCCAGCAGCGTACGGGGGGAGGAGGGTTCCACCGGGGAGCTGTTTTTT. It specifies CASSVRGEEGSTGELFF. The whole variable domain, remainder taken from reference TRBV9 and TRBJ2-2, is DSGVTQTPKHLITATGQRVTLRCSPRSGDLSVYWYQQSLDQGLQFLIQYYNGEERAKGNILERFSAQQFPDLHSELNLSSLELGDSALYFCASSVRGEEGSTGELFFGEGSRLTVL.

CDR3 coding DNA: TGTGCCAGCAGCGCGACAGGGGACCCGAACACCGGGGAGCTGTTTTTT. This encodes CASSATGDPNTGELFF. V and J are TRBV9 and TRBJ2-2; TRBD1 matches at 8 bases. Losses at the gene ends were 3 bases for V and 0 bases for J; bases not matched to a gene: 4. The CDR3 is 16 amino acids. Germline V lookup: CDR1 SGDLS, CDR2 YYNGEE.

The CDR3 region is CASSQDLIGTADYGYTF. In nucleotides, the CDR3 is TGTGCCAGCAGCCAAGATCTTATTGGGACAGCCGACTATGGCTACACCTTC. The chain combines TRBV14 with TRBJ1-2, with TRBD1 matching 7 bases. The V and J ends lost 0 bases and 3 bases, in that order; junction bases with no gene match: 10. CDR1 is SGHDN, CDR2 FVKESK, per germline. The CDR3 spans 17 residues.

Details on this clone: An end of the junction does not agree with germline; a read error may underlie this. V is TRBV7-7 and J is TRBJ2-1; 9 bases are a match to TRBD1. Germline CDR1 reads SSHAT; CDR2 reads FNYEAQ (reference sequence). CDR3 length: 14 amino acids. CDR3 coding DNA: TGTGCTAGCAGCTCCCACAGGGGGCTTGGCGAGCAGTTCTTC. Protein sequence: CASSSHRGLGEQFF.

This clone was found a few times. The V call is TRBV19, the J call TRBJ2-3, with TRBD2 matching over 14 bases. This CDR3 is built from 15 residues. CDR1 LNHDA and CDR2 SQIVND come from the germline V gene (reference sequence). Trimming at V came to 3 bases and at J to 6 bases, leaving 2 bases not matched to a gene. CDR3 coding DNA: TGTGCCAGTAGTATGACTAGCGGGGGGGCGGATACGCAGTATTTT. Its translation is CASSMTSGGADTQYF.

This clone showed up just a few times. This chain uses TRBV27 with TRBJ2-3; D is ambiguous. V was shortened by 8 bases and J by 0 bases, with 15 bases between the two germline ends. Germline CDR1 and CDR2: MNHEY and SMNVEV (reference sequence). The CDR3 has 15 residues. CDR3 in DNA: TGTGCCAGCGGGCCTTGGGCATCCAGCACAGATACGCAGTATTTT. This codes for CASGPWASSTDTQYF.

V usage is TRBV11-1 and J usage is TRBJ2-7; D ambiguous. Germline loops: CDR1 SGHAT, CDR2 FQDESV (reference sequence). Trimming shortened V by 4 bases and J by 5 bases, and 15 bases separated the two germline ends. CDR3 length: 14 amino acids. The CDR3 nucleotides are TGTGCCAGCAGCTCTCGGACCGGGTATAACGAGCAGTACTTC. Its protein product is CASSSRTGYNEQYF.

This chain uses TRBV7-8 with TRBJ2-2; D is unresolved. The CDR3 runs 17 residues. CDR1 and CDR2 from the germline V gene are SGHVS and FQNEAQ. The V end lost 5 bases, the J end lost 1 base, and 17 bases lay between the germline ends. In DNA form, the CDR3 reads TGTGCCAGCAGCACCGTCTTCAGCGTGGGGAACACCGGGGAGCTGTTTTTT. This translates into CASSTVFSVGNTGELFF.

There are a few counts of this clone. The chain has TRBV5-6 and TRBJ2-5; no clear D gene. Trimming stripped 3 bases from V and 4 bases from J, with 10 bases between. The germline V gene has CDR1 SGHDT and CDR2 YYEEEE. The CDR3 loop spans 13 amino acids. In nucleotides, the CDR3 is TGTGCCAGCAGCTCGGACGCCAGAGAGACCCAGTACTTC. This codes for CASSSDARETQYF.

The chain carries TRBV19 and TRBJ2-2, with D possibly matching TRBD1 (6 bases). The CDR3 has 15 residues. Trimming removed 6 bases at V and 1 base at J, with 12 bases between. The V gene's germline CDR1 is LNHDA and CDR2 SQIVND (reference sequence). Here the CDR3 reads CASRPGQKNTGELFF. CDR3 nucleotides: TGTGCCAGTAGACCTGGACAGAAGAACACCGGGGAGCTGTTTTTT. Full variable domain (missing parts from reference TRBV19 and TRBJ2-2): DGGITQSPKYLFRKEGQNVTLSCEQNLNHDAMYWYRQDPGQGLRLIYYSQIVNDFQKGDIAEGYSVSREKKESFPLTVTSAQKNPTAFYLCASRPGQKNTGELFFGEGSRLTVL.

The CDR3 sequence: CASNHRGYLADTQYF. CDR3 DNA sequence: TGTGCCAGCAACCACAGGGGTTATTTAGCAGATACGCAGTATTTT. The J gene is TRBJ2-3, the V gene TRBV5-4, with 7 bases aligning to TRBD1. This CDR3 comprises 15 residues. Germline V gene data show CDR1 as SGHNT and CDR2 as YYREEE (reference sequence). The V gene end was trimmed by 6 bases and the J gene end by 4 bases; junction bases not matched to a gene: 11. Supplemented by reference TRBV5-4 and TRBJ2-3, the full variable domain reads ETGVTQSPTHLIKTRGQQVTLRCSSQSGHNTVSWYQQALGQGPQFIFQYYREEENGRGNFPPRFSGLQFPNYSSELNVNALELDDSALYLCASNHRGYLADTQYFGPGTRLTVL.

The chain has TRBV19 and TRBJ2-4; no clear D gene. The CDR3 has 14 residues. CDR1 and CDR2 (germline): LNHDA, SQIVND (reference sequence). Trimming took 8 bases from V and 0 from J, leaving 11 bases between them. CDR3 sequence: CASSRAAAKNIQYF. The CDR3 nucleotides are TGTGCCAGTTCTAGGGCCGCAGCCAAAAACATTCAGTACTTC.

This chain joins TRBV5-1 and TRBJ2-2, with D unclear. Trimming shortened V by 2 bases and J by 4 bases, and 15 bases separated the two germline ends. Germline V CDR1 and CDR2: SGHRS, YFSETQ. The CDR3 sequence is 16 residues long. In DNA, the CDR3 is TGCGCCAGCAGCTTTGATCCGGGCGCCGGCACCGGGGAGCTGTTTTTT. Residues: CASSFDPGAGTGELFF.

J is TRBJ1-1 and V is TRBV28; a possible D gene is TRBD1 (5 bases). CDR1 MDHEN and CDR2 SYDVKM come from the germline V gene. The CDR3 length is 11 residues. Trimming took off 2 bases at V and 12 bases at J, with 10 bases between the two ends. In DNA, the CDR3 is TGTGCCAGCAGTTTACGGGACGGAACTTTCTTT. Its protein product is CASSLRDGTFF.

The chain is built from TRBV7-3 and TRBJ2-3; 9 nucleotides align to TRBD1. Germline CDR1 and CDR2: SGHTA and FQGTGA. The CDR3 has 15 amino acids. V trimming: 5 bases; J trimming: 6 bases; junction bases outside the gene matches: 9. Here the CDR3 reads CASSPTGTGYDTQYF. The DNA for the CDR3 is TGTGCCAGCAGCCCGACCGGGACAGGGTATGATACGCAGTATTTT.

The chain employs TRBV6-5 and TRBJ2-7; 7 nucleotides agree with TRBD1. This CDR3 is built from 13 residues. The germline V gene encodes CDR1 MNHEY and CDR2 SVGAGI. Trimming removed 6 bases from V and 2 bases from J; junction bases left unmatched: 4. In DNA form, the CDR3 reads TGTGCCAGCAGACAGGGGACCCCCTACGAGCAGTACTTC. It codes for CASRQGTPYEQYF.

The V gene is TRBV6-1, the J gene TRBJ1-3; D may be TRBD1 (5 bases). CDR3 length equals 16 residues. The V gene lost 0 bases and the J gene lost 5 bases, with 14 bases spanning the gap. Looked up from germline, CDR1 is MNHNS and CDR2 is SASEGT. The CDR3 sequence: CASSEALGTPRNTIYF. The DNA of the CDR3 is TGTGCCAGCAGTGAAGCGCTTGGGACTCCGCGAAACACCATATATTTT.

The chain has TRBV29-1 and TRBJ1-4; 8 nucleotides align to TRBD1. Per germline, CDR1 SQVTM and CDR2 ANQGSEA. V lost 4 bases and J lost 8; bases outside the gene matches: 6. There are 13 residues in the CDR3. CDR3 in DNA: TGCAGCGTTGGGACAGGGATGGTGGAAAAACTGTTTTTT. It encodes CSVGTGMVEKLFF.

The chain recombines TRBV29-1 with TRBJ1-2; 7 nucleotides match TRBD1. V lost 7 bases and J lost 2; bases outside the gene matches: 10. The V gene's germline CDR1 is SQVTM and CDR2 ANQGSEA. CDR3 length equals 14 residues. The CDR3: CSAEHRGLNYGYTF. CDR3 nucleotides: TGCAGCGCGGAACACAGGGGACTGAACTATGGCTACACCTTC.

This clone was detected once. The CDR3 region is CASSSNVRDSSYTF. The CDR3 DNA is TGTGCCAGTAGCTCCAATGTCCGGGACTCTAGCTACACCTTC. This rearrangement joins TRBV19 to TRBJ1-2; TRBD1 might be the D (5 bases). Trimming cost V 6 bases and J 9 bases, with 20 bases left between them. The CDR3 has 14 residues. CDR1 and CDR2 from the germline V gene are LNHDA and SQIVND (reference sequence).